The 10 T cell receptor beta chains below were found in one sample sequenced in a study of T cell responses to AZD1222 COVID-19 vaccine. TCRdb keeps only in-frame clones here, not all; method: immunoSEQ multiplex PCR. In the table there are 90,000 to 120,000 clones, around 89% of which are singletons. Sequencing was performed on peripheral blood, taken on day 0 of AZD1222 vaccination. These receptors were obtained from an adult in good health.

This clone has a single count. The rearrangement uses TRBV6-5 and TRBJ1-3; D unclear. Per germline, CDR1 MNHEY and CDR2 SVGAGI. The CDR3 spans 16 residues. With 4 bases removed from V and 0 bases from J, the gap between germline ends came to 13 bases. The CDR3 DNA sequence: TGTGCCAGCAGTTCGGCGTACGGGGACTCTGGAAACACCATATATTTT. Protein: CASSSAYGDSGNTIYF.

Note on this clone: With a much larger clone just one base away, this may be a read error. The chain carries TRBV4-2 and TRBJ2-7; D might be TRBD2 (5 bases). The CDR3 runs 13 residues. Germline V gene lookup returns CDR1 LGHNA and CDR2 YNFKEQ. CDR3 sequence: CASSQGRAYGQYF. The CDR3 nucleotides read TGTGCCAGCAGCCAAGGGCGGGCCTACGGGCAGTACTTC.

The rearrangement uses TRBV5-1 and TRBJ2-1, with 7 bases fitting TRBD2. The CDR3 runs to 16 residues. V dropped 2 bases and J dropped 1; count of bases not matched to a gene: 6. Germline loops: CDR1 SGHRS, CDR2 YFSETQ. This CDR3 reads CASSLLGGFSYNEQFF. The CDR3 nucleotides read TGCGCCAGCAGCTTACTGGGGGGGTTTTCCTACAATGAGCAGTTCTTC.

V gene TRBV5-4 combines with J gene TRBJ2-5, with D maybe TRBD2 (6 bases). Trimming shortened V by 0 bases and J by 2 bases, and 11 bases separated the two germline ends. This CDR3 has 15 amino acids. CDR1 is SGHNT and CDR2 is YYREEE in the germline V gene (reference sequence). Here the CDR3 DNA reads TGTGCCAGCAGCTTGGTATTGGGGGGACAAGAGACCCAGTACTTC. Protein sequence: CASSLVLGGQETQYF. Drawing the rest from reference TRBV5-4 and TRBJ2-5, the complete variable domain is ETGVTQSPTHLIKTRGQQVTLRCSSQSGHNTVSWYQQALGQGPQFIFQYYREEENGRGNFPPRFSGLQFPNYSSELNVNALELDDSALYLCASSLVLGGQETQYFGPGTRLLVL.

The chain combines TRBV5-5 with TRBJ1-2; D is perhaps TRBD1 (5 bases). Germline V gene lookup returns CDR1 SGHKS and CDR2 YYEKEE (reference sequence). The CDR3 length is 13 residues. The germline V and J ends were trimmed by 4 bases and 3 bases, with 10 bases remaining between them. This chain's CDR3 is CASSLQGDYGYTF. The DNA of the CDR3 is TGTGCCAGCAGCCTCCAGGGAGACTATGGCTACACCTTC. The complete variable domain, with remaining parts taken from reference TRBV5-5 and TRBJ1-2, reads DAGVTQSPTHLIKTRGQQVTLRCSPISGHKSVSWYQQVLGQGPQFIFQYYEKEERGRGNFPDRFSARQFPNYSSELNVNALLLGDSALYLCASSLQGDYGYTFGSGTRLTVV.

The J gene is TRBJ2-7, the V gene TRBV7-9; 8 nucleotides line up with TRBD1. CDR1 is SEHNR and CDR2 is FQNEAQ in the germline V gene (reference sequence). Trimming at V came to 5 bases and at J to 7 bases, leaving 10 bases not matched to a gene. The CDR3 spans 14 residues. The CDR3 spells CASSTGTGPEEQYF. CDR3 DNA sequence: TGTGCCAGCAGCACCGGGACAGGCCCTGAGGAGCAGTACTTC.

This chain uses TRBV4-2 with TRBJ2-7; the D gene is possibly TRBD1 (6 bases). CDR1 is LGHNA, CDR2 YNFKEQ, per germline. The CDR3 covers 16 residues. The V end lost 4 bases, the J end lost 0 bases, and 16 bases lay between the germline ends. The CDR3 region is CASSPKDSALSYEQYF. CDR3 DNA sequence: TGTGCCAGCAGCCCCAAGGACAGCGCCCTCTCCTACGAGCAGTACTTC.

This clone was found a few times. This chain connects TRBV6-1 to TRBJ2-1; D may match TRBD1 or TRBD2 (6 bases each). Trimming left V 2 bases short and J 4 bases short, with 15 bases between. Germline V gene lookup returns CDR1 MNHNS and CDR2 SASEGT. This CDR3 comprises 16 residues. The CDR3 coding sequence is TGTGCCAGCAGTGAAAGGGGCGGAGGGACATACAATGAGCAGTTCTTC. This codes for CASSERGGGTYNEQFF.

The chain uses TRBV27 and TRBJ2-7; D gene unclear. CDR1 is MNHEY and CDR2 is SMNVEV in the germline V gene (reference sequence). CDR3 length: 14 amino acids. V dropped 3 bases and J dropped 0 bases, with 9 bases sitting between them. The CDR3 DNA is TGTGCCAGCAGTTTGGGAACACCCTCCTACGAGCAGTACTTC. This codes for CASSLGTPSYEQYF.

The V call is TRBV7-9, the J call TRBJ2-7, with 7 bases identical to TRBD1. Trimming took 3 bases from V and 6 from J; bases not matched to a gene: 5. Per the germline V gene, CDR1 is SEHNR and CDR2 is FQNEAQ (reference sequence). This CDR3 has 13 amino acids. In DNA, the CDR3 is TGTGCCAGCAGCTTCCCCGACAGGGCCGAGCAGTACTTC. The encoded protein is CASSFPDRAEQYF.